This entry describes one T cell receptor beta chain. The antigen remains undetermined. The sample comes from a study of CD8 T cells in ankylosing spondylitis. Study observations and caveats: Prior literature has documented some motif variants in synovial fluid and blood from reactive arthritis. Reportedly, significant enrichment of disease-linked clones occurred in matched ankylosing spondylitis synovial fluid. Several highly homologous variants made up a TCR beta motif, and this motif appeared characteristic of ankylosing spondylitis blood.

Library preparation for TCR beta used quantitative 5'-RACE with molecular barcodes. In TCRdb, the 5' RACE reads were re-called with MiXCR into one record per CDR3 protein. The sample holds some 120,000 distinct CDR3 sequences, approximately 13% seen once. Germline V gives CDR1 SEHNR, CDR2 FQNEAQ (reference sequence). The CDR3 is 15 amino acids. J lost 5 bases, V lost 3 bases, and 7 bases had no gene match. The sequenced sample was blood, either unsorted or a sorted T cell fraction (not recorded which). The chain couples TRBV7-9 to TRBJ2-7; 10 bases are a match to TRBD2. This receptor was obtained from a female donor with ankylosing spondylitis or in good health (not recorded which). The CDR3 DNA sequence: TGTGCCAGCAGCTTCTCCGCTAGCGGGAGTAACGAGCAGTACTTC. It codes for CASSFSASGSNEQYF.